This TCR beta chain was documented in a study of radiation and T cells in renal cell carcinoma. Study-wide results and limits: From baseline, blood top tumor clonotypes peaked at 2 weeks post-radiation.

This clone was recorded a few times. Its antigen is unidentified. This table comes from immunoSEQ multiplex PCR, and its TCRdb copy is limited to in-frame clones, with some not included. The table includes 150,000 or so clones, over 65% detected once. The V and J ends lost 1 base and 0 bases respectively, with 16 bases between them. CDR3 length: 17 residues. CDR1 and CDR2 (germline): SGHTA, FQGNSA. Time point reported: baseline pretreatment blood. As to treatment: 15 Gy SBRT to primary tumor, nephrectomy 4 weeks later. Serial blood draws occurred at baseline and 2 and 4 weeks post-SBRT. Clear cell pathology was present in this patient's renal cell carcinoma.

The source is a woman aged 50 to 60 with renal cell carcinoma. V is TRBV7-2 and J is TRBJ2-7; D may be TRBD1 (5 bases). The source material was blood, sampled from a patient whose treatment included radiotherapy and nephrectomy. The CDR3 sequence is CASSLGPTGSSSYEQYF. DNA of the CDR3: TGTGCCAGCAGCTTAGGCCCAACAGGATCAAGCTCCTACGAGCAGTACTTC.